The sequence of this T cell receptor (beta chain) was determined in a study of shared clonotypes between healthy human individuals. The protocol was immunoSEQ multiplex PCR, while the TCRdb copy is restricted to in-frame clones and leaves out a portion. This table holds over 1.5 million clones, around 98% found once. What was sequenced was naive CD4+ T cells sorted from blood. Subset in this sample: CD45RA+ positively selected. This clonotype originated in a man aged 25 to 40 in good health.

CDR3 in amino acids: CASSQDFPSGYTTVYEQYF. CDR3 sequence (DNA): TGCGCCAGCAGCCAAGACTTCCCGTCGGGCTATACTACGGTTTACGAGCAGTACTTC. The gene calls are TRBV4-1 and TRBJ2-7; no clear D. V lost 0 bases, J lost 4 bases, and 25 bases lay in between. There are 19 residues in the CDR3. Germline V gives CDR1 MGHRA, CDR2 YSYEKL.